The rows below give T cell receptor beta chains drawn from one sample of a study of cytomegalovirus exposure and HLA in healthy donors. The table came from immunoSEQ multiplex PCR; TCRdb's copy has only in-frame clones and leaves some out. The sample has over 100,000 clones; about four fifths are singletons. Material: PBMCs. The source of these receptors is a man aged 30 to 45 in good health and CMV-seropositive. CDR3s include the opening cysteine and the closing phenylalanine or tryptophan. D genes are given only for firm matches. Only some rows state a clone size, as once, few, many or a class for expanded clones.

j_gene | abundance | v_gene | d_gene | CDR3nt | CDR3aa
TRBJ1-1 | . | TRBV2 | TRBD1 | TGTGCCTCGACAGGGAATACGGGCACTGAAGCTTTCTTT | CASTGNTGTEAFF
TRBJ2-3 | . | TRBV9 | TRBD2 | TGTGCCAGCAGCGCGCGGGGGGAAAGCACAGATACGCAGTATTTT | CASSARGESTDTQYF
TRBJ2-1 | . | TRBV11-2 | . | TGTGCCAGCAGCTTAGTTACCTGGTTAGACAATGAGCAGTTCTTC | CASSLVTWLDNEQFF
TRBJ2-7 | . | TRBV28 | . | TGTGCCAGCAGTTTATCCCAGGGCAGGGGCTACGAGCAGTACTTC | CASSLSQGRGYEQYF
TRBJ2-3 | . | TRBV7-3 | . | TGTGCCAGCAGCCAGGGGTTCCCGGACGCAGATACGCAGTATTTT | CASSQGFPDADTQYF
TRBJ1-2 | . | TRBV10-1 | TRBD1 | TGCGCCAGCAGCCCAGGGGGCTTTAACTATGGCTACACCTTC | CASSPGGFNYGYTF
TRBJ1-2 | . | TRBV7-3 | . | TGTGCCAGCAGCTTATTCGGGAGTCGCGATGGCTACACCTTC | CASSLFGSRDGYTF
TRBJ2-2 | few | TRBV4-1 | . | TGCGCCAGCAGCCCGGGACACCCCACCGGGGAGCTGTTTTTT | CASSPGHPTGELFF
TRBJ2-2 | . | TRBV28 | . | TGTGCCAGCAGTTCGATCCTAGAGAACACCGGGGAGCTGTTTTTT | CASSSILENTGELFF
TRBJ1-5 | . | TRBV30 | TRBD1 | TGTGCCTGGGGGGGGGACAGGGCTAGCAATCAGCCCCAGCATTTT | CAWGGDRASNQPQHF
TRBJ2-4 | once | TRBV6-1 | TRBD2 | TGTGCCAGCAGTGCGGTAGCGGGGGGGGCCAAAAACATTCAGTACTTC | CASSAVAGGAKNIQYF
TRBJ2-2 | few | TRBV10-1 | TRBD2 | TGCGCCAGCAGTGCGGGAGGTAAAAATCCCGGGGAGCTGTTTTTT | CASSAGGKNPGELFF
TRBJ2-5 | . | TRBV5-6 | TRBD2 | TGTGCCAGCAGCGGGCTAGCGGGGGGGTTAGAGACCCAGTACTTC | CASSGLAGGLETQYF
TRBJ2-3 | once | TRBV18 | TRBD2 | TGTGCCAGCTCACCGGGGAGCGGGGTGTACACAGATACGCAGTATTTT | CASSPGSGVYTDTQYF